This T cell receptor (beta chain) stems from a study of molecular identifiers for immune sequencing clone quantification. Study-level findings and limits: A single cell's spiked Jurkat TCR RNA was reportedly detectable among about a million naive cells. Same-barcode identical TCR molecules could make highly expanded clones look smaller than they are. Clones with over 20 RNA copies captured over 99% of effector molecules but under 1% of naive ones.

Germline-derived CDR1 and CDR2 are LGHNA and YSLEER. This CDR3 has 14 residues. Deletions cut 1 base from V and 4 bases from J, with 11 bases between. On this clonotype itself: Its antigen is not known. This may be a read error: a much more frequent sequence differs by one nucleotide.

A single record per CDR3 protein comes from TCRdb applying MiXCR to the PCR reads. The repertoire holds just over 40,000 distinct CDR3 sequences, with approximately 18% as singletons. Naive CD8 T cells were sorted as CD8+CD4-CCR7+CD45RA+. The TCR comes from a human donor in good health. Some libraries in this study had Jurkat cell RNA spiked in. Specimen: naive CD8+ T cells from blood, with Jurkat cell RNA spiked in. Documented subset: FACS-sorted CD8+CD4-CCR7+CD45RA+ naive T cells. V and J are TRBV4-3 and TRBJ2-7; unclear D gene. CDR3 coding DNA: TGCGCCAGCAGCCAAGGTAGGGCGGCTTACGAGCAGTACTTC. Amino acids: CASSQGRAAYEQYF.